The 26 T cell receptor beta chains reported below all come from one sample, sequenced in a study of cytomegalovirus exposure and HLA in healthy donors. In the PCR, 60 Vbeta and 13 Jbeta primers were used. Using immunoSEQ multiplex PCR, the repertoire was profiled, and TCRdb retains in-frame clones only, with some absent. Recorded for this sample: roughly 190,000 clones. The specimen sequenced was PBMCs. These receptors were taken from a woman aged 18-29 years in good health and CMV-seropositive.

The CDR3 DNA sequence: TGCAGCGTTGAAGGGGGACAGGAGAACACCGGGGAGCTGTTTTTT. Its protein is CSVEGGQENTGELFF. The V call is TRBV29-1, the J call TRBJ2-2; 8 nucleotides match TRBD1. Germline CDR1 and CDR2: SQVTM and ANQGSEA. J gave up 1 base and V 1 base, and 2 bases lay outside the gene matches. This CDR3 has 15 residues.

CDR3 sequence (DNA): TGCGCCAGCAGCTTGGGACTGGGACTAGGGAACGGGGAGCTGTTTTTT. Translation gives CASSLGLGLGNGELFF. The rearrangement links TRBV5-1 to TRBJ2-2; the match to TRBD2 covers 8 bases. V gave up 0 bases and J gave up 7 bases; unmatched junction bases: 8. The length of the CDR3 is 16 residues. Germline loops: CDR1 SGHRS, CDR2 YFSETQ.

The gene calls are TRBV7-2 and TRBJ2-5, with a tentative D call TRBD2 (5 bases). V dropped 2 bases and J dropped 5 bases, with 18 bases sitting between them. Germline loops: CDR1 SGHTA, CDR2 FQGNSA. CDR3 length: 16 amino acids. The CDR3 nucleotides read TGTGCCAGCAGCTTACGGAGACGGGAATCATCCGAGACCCAGTACTTC. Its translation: CASSLRRRESSETQYF. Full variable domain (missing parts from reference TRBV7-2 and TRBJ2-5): GAGVSQSPSNKVTEKGKDVELRCDPISGHTALYWYRQSLGQGLEFLIYFQGNSAPDKSGLPSDRFSAERTGGSVSTLTIQRTQQEDSAVYLCASSLRRRESSETQYFGPGTRLLVL.

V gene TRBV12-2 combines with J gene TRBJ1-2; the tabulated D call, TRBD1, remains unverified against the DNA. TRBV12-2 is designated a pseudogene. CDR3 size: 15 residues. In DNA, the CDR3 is TGTGCAAGTCGCTTAACCACAGAGACCCATGATGGCTACACCTTC. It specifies CASRLTTETHDGYTF.

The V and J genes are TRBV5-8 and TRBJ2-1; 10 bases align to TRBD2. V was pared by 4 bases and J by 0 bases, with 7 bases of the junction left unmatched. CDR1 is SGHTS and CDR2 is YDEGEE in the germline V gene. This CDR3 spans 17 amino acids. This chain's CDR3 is CASSHGLAEGSYNEQFF. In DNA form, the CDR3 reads TGTGCCAGCAGCCACGGACTAGCGGAGGGCTCCTACAATGAGCAGTTCTTC.

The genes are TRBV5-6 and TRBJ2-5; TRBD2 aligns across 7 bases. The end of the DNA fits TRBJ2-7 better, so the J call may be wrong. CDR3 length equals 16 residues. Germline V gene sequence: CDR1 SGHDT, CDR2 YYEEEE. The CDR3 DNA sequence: TGTGCCAGCAGCTCGCGGGGGAGGGCGATCTCCTACGAGCAGTACTTC. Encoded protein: CASSSRGRAISYEQYF.

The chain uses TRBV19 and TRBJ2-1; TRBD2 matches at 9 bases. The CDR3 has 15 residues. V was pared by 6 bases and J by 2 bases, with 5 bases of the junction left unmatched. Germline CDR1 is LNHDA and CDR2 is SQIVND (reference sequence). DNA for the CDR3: TGTGCCAGTAGGCTAGCGGGATTCACCTACAATGAGCAGTTCTTC. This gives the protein CASRLAGFTYNEQFF.

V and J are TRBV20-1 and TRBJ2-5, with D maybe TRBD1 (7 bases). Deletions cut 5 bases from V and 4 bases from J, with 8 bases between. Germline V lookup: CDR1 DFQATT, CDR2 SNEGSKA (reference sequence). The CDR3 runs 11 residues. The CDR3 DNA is TGCAGTGCTCAGGGGGGAGAGACCCAGTACTTC. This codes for CSAQGGETQYF.

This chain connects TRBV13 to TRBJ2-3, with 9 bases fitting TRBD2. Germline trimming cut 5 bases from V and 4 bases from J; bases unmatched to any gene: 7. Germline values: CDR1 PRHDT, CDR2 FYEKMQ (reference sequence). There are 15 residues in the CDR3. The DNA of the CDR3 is TGTGCCAGCAGCACCCATAGCGGGGGACCAGATACGCAGTATTTT. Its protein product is CASSTHSGGPDTQYF.

In nucleotides, the CDR3 is TGTGCCAGATCTGTGAGGTCCGGCCGGTGGAAACTGTTTTTT. As protein: CARSVRSGRWKLFF. The chain carries TRBV9 and TRBJ1-4; D unclear. Germline V gene data show CDR1 as SGDLS and CDR2 as YYNGEE. The CDR3 covers 14 residues. V was trimmed by 8 bases and J by 11 bases, leaving 22 bases between them.

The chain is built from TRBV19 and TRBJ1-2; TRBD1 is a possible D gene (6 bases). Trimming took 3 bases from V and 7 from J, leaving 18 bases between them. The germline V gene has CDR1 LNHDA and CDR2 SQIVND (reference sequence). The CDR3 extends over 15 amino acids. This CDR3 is CASSIRGRGFGGYTF. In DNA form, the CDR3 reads TGTGCCAGTAGTATTAGGGGCAGGGGCTTTGGTGGCTACACCTTC.

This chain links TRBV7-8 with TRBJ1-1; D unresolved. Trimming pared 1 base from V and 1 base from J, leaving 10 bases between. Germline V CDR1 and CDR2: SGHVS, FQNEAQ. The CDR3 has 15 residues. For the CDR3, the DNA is TGTGCCAGCAGCTTAGGTCCGCTACGGAACACTGAAGCTTTCTTT. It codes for CASSLGPLRNTEAFF.

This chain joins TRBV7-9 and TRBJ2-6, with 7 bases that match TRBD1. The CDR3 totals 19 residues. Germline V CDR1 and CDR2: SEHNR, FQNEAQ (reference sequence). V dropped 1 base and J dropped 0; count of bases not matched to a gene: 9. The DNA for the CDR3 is TGTGCCAGCAGCTTAGGAGGACAGGCGAAGCCCTCTGGGGCCAACGTCCTGACTTTC. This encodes CASSLGGQAKPSGANVLTF.

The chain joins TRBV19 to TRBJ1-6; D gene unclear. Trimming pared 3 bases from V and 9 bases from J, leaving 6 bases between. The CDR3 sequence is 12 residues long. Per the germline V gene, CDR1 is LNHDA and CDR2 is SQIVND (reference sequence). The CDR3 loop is CASSIGVSPLHF. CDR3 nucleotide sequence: TGTGCCAGTAGTATTGGAGTTTCACCCCTCCACTTT.

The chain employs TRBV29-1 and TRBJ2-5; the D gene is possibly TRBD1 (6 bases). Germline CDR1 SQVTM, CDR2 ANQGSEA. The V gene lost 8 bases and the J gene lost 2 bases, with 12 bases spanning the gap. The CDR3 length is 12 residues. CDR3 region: CSTTTGQETQYF. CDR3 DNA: TGCAGCACGACGACAGGACAAGAGACCCAGTACTTC. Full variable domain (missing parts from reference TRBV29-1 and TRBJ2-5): SAVISQKPSRDICQRGTSLTIQCQVDSQVTMMFWYRQQPGQSLTLIATANQGSEATYESGFVIDKFPISRPNLTFSTLTVSNMSPEDSSIYLCSTTTGQETQYFGPGTRLLVL.

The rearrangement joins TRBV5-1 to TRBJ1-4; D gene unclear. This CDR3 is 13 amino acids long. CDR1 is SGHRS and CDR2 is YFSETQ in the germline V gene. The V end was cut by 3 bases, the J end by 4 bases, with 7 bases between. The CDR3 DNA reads TGCGCCAGCAGCTCTCCTAGTAATGAAAAACTGTTTTTT. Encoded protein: CASSSPSNEKLFF.

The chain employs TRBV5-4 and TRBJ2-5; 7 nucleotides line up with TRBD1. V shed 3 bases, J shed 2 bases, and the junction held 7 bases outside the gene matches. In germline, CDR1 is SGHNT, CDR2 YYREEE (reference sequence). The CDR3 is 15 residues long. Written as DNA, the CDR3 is TGTGCCAGCAGCTCCCTCGACAGGGATCAAGAGACCCAGTACTTC. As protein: CASSSLDRDQETQYF.

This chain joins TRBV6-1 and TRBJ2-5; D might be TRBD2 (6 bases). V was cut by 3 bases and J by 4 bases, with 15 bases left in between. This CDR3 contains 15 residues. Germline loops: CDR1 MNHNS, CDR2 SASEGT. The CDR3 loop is CASSEQAGIPETQYF. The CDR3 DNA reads TGTGCCAGCAGTGAGCAAGCGGGCATCCCAGAGACCCAGTACTTC.

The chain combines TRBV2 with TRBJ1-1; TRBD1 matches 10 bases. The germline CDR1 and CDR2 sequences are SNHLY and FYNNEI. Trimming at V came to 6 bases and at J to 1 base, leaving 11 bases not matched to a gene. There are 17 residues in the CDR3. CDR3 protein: CASSTGTGVDRNTEAFF. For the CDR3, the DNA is TGTGCCAGCAGCACCGGGACAGGGGTAGATAGGAACACTGAAGCTTTCTTT.

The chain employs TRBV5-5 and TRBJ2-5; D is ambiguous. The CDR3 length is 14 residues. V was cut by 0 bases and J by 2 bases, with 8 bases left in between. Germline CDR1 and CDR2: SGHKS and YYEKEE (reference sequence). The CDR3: CASSLAPRQETQYF. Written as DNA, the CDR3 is TGTGCCAGCAGCTTGGCGCCGCGTCAAGAGACCCAGTACTTC.

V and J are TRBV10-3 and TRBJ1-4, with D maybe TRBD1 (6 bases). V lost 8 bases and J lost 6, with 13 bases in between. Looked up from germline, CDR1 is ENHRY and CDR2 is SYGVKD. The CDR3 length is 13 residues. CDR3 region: CAIARQEDEKLFF. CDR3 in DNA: TGTGCCATCGCGCGACAGGAGGATGAAAAACTGTTTTTT.

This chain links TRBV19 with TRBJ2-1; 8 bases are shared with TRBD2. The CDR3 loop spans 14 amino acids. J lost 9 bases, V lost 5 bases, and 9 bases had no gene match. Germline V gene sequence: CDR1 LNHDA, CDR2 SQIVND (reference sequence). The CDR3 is CASSAAGATSEQFF. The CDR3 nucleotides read TGTGCCAGTAGTGCAGCGGGAGCTACGAGTGAGCAGTTCTTC.

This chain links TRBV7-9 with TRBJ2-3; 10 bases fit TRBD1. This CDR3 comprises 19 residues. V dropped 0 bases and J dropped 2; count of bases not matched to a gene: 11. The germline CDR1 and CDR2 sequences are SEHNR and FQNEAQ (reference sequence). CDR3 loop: CASSLAGTGVWEVTDTQYF. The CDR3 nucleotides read TGTGCCAGCAGCTTAGCAGGGACAGGGGTATGGGAAGTCACAGATACGCAGTATTTT. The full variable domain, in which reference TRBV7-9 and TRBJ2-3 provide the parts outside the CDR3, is DTGVSQNPRHKITKRGQNVTFRCDPISEHNRLYWYRQTLGQGPEFLTYFQNEAQLEKSRLLSDRFSAERPKGSFSTLEIQRTEQGDSAMYLCASSLAGTGVWEVTDTQYFGPGTRLTVL.

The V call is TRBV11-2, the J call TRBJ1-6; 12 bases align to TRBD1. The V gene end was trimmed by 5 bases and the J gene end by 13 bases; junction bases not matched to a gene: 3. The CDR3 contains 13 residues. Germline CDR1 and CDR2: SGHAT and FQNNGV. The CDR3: CASSPGQGAPLHF. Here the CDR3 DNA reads TGTGCCAGCAGCCCGGGACAGGGGGCCCCCCTCCACTTT.

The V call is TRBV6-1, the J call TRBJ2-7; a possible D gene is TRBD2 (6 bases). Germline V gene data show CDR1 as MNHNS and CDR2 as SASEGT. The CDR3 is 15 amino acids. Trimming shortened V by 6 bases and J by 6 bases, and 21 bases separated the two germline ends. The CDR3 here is CASRAPGLPEGEQYF. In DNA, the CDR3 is TGTGCCAGCAGAGCCCCGGGACTCCCGGAAGGCGAGCAGTACTTC.

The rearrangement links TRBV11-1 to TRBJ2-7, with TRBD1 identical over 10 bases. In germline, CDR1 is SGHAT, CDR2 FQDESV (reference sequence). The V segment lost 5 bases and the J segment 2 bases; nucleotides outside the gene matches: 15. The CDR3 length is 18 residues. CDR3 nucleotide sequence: TGTGCCAGCAGCCCTACCGAGTTACCGGGACAGGGGACCTACGAGCAGTACTTC. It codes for CASSPTELPGQGTYEQYF. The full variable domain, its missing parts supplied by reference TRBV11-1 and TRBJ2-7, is EAEVAQSPRYKITEKSQAVAFWCDPISGHATLYWYRQILGQGPELLVQFQDESVVDDSQLPKDRFSAERLKGVDSTLKIQPAELGDSAMYLCASSPTELPGQGTYEQYFGPGTRLTVT.